This TCR beta chain was sequenced in a study of T-cell memory formation after mild COVID-19. About the research overall: The TCR clusters were mostly specific to one donor. Study results and limitations: While clones contracting from day 15 to 85 were balanced between CD4 and CD8, later expanders leaned CD4+. Cross-reactive memory apparently joined, as some responding clones appeared in pre-infection memory. Shrinking CD4+ clones resided mostly in CM and EM, and CD8+ ones in EMRA.

Remarks on this clonotype: Its antigen remains unidentified.

Looked up from germline, CDR1 is LNHDA and CDR2 is SQIVND (reference sequence). V was shortened by 3 bases and J by 1 base, with 6 bases between the two germline ends. The CDR3 extends over 13 amino acids. Each CDR3 protein is one row after TCRdb ran MiXCR on the 5' RACE reads. The sample shows about 81,000 distinct CDR3 sequences, 25% of them seen only once. The TCR originated in a man younger than 35 who had mild COVID-19 (a few samples of this study predate the infection). Cell type and time point are not known. The chain combines TRBV19 with TRBJ1-1; D is uncertain. The sample comprised PBMCs or a T cell subset sorted from them (not recorded which). The CDR3 sequence is CASSIGRNTEAFF. In DNA form, the CDR3 reads TGTGCCAGTAGTATTGGCAGGAACACTGAAGCTTTCTTT.